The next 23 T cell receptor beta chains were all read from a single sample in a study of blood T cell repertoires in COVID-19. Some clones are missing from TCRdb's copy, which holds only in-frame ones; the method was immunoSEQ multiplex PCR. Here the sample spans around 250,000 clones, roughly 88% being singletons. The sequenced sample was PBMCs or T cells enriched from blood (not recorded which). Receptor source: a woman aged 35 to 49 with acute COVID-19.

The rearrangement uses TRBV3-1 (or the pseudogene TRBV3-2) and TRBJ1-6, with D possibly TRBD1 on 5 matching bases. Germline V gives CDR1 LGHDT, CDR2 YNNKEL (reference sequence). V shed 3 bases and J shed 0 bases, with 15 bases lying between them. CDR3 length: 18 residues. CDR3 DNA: TGTGCCAGCAGCCACCCAAGCAGACAGAGCTCCTATAATTCACCCCTCCACTTT. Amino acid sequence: CASSHPSRQSSYNSPLHF.

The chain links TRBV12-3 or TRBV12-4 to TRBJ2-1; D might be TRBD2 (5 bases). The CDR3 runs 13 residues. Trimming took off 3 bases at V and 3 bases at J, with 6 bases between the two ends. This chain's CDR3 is CASSLRDYNEQFF. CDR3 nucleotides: TGTGCCAGCAGTTTGAGGGACTACAATGAGCAGTTCTTC.

The CDR3 region is CASSLLAGPYNEQFF. In DNA form, the CDR3 reads TGTGCCAGCAGCCTCCTGGCGGGTCCCTACAATGAGCAGTTCTTC. V usage is TRBV5-6 and J usage is TRBJ2-1; TRBD2 is a possible D gene (5 bases). The germline CDR1 and CDR2 sequences are SGHDT and YYEEEE. The V end was cut by 4 bases, the J end by 2 bases, with 13 bases between. This CDR3 contains 15 residues.

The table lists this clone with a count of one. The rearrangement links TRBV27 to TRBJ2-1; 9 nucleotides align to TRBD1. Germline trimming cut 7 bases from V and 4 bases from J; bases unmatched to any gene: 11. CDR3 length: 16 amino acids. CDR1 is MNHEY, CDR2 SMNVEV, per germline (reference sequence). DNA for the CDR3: TGTGCCAGCACGGGTTTAGGGACAGGGAATTACAATGAGCAGTTCTTC. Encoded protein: CASTGLGTGNYNEQFF.

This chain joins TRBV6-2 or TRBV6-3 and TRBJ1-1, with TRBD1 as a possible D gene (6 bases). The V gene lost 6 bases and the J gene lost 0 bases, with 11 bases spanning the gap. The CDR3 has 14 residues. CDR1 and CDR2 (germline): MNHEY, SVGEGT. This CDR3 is CASSQQGMNTEAFF. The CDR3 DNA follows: TGTGCCAGCAGCCAACAGGGAATGAACACTGAAGCTTTCTTT.

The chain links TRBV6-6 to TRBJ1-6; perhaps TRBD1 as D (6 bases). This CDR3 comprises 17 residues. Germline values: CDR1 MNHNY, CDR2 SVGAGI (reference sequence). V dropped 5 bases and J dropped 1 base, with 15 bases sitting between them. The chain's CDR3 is CASSHTYRVSYNSPLHF. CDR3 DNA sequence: TGTGCCAGCAGTCACACTTACAGGGTATCCTATAATTCACCCCTCCACTTT.

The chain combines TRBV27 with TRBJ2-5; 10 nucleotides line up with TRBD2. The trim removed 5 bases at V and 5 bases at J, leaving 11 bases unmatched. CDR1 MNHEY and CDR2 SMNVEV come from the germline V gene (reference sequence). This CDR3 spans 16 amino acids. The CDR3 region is CASSPQREGRGETQYF. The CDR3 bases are TGTGCCAGCAGTCCTCAGCGGGAGGGCCGCGGGGAGACCCAGTACTTC.

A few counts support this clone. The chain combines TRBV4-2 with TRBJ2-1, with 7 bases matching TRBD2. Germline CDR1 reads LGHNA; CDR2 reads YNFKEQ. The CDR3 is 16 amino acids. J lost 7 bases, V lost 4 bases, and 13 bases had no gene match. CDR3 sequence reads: CASSPTGGSPNNEQFF. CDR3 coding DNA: TGTGCCAGCAGCCCCACTGGCGGGAGCCCAAATAATGAGCAGTTCTTC.

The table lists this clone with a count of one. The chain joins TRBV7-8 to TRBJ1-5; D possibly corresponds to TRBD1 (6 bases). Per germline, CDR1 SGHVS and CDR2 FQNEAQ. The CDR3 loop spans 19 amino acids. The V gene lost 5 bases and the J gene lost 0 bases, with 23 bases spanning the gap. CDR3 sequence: CASSERDTRQSFSNQPQHF. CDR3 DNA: TGTGCCAGCAGCGAACGGGACACTCGTCAAAGTTTTAGCAATCAGCCCCAGCATTTT. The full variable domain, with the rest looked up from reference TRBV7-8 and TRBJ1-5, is GAGVSQSPRYKVAKRGQDVALRCDPISGHVSLFWYQQALGQGPEFLTYFQNEAQLDKSGLPSDRFFAERPEGSVSTLKIQRTQQEDSAVYLCASSERDTRQSFSNQPQHFGDGTRLSIL.

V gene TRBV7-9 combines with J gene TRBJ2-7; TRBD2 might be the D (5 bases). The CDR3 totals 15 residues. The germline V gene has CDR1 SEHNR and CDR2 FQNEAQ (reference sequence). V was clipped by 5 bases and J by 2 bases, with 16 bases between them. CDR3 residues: CASSPRDQVTYEQYF. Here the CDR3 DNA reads TGTGCCAGCAGCCCCCGGGATCAGGTCACCTACGAGCAGTACTTC.

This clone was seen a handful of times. In DNA, the CDR3 is TGTGCCAGCAGTTTAAGGCGCGGGAGCGGTGGGGAGACCCAGTACTTC. It codes for CASSLRRGSGGETQYF. This chain links TRBV28 with TRBJ2-5; 7 nucleotides match TRBD2. The CDR3 is 16 amino acids. Germline-derived CDR1 and CDR2 are MDHEN and SYDVKM. J lost 5 bases, V lost 2 bases, and 11 bases had no gene match.

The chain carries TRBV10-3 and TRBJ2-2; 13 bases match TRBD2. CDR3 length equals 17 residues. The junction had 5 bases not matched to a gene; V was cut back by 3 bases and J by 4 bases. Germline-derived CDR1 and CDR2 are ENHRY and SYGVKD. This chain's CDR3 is CAISDGLAGDSTGELFF. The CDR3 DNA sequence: TGTGCCATCAGTGACGGACTAGCGGGAGACAGCACCGGGGAGCTGTTTTTT.

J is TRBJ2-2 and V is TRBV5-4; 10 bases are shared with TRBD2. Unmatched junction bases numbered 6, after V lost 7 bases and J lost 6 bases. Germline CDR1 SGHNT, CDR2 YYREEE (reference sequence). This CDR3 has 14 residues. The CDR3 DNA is TGTGCCAGCCGGGGGCTAGCGGGAGCCGGGGAGCTGTTTTTT. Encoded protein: CASRGLAGAGELFF.

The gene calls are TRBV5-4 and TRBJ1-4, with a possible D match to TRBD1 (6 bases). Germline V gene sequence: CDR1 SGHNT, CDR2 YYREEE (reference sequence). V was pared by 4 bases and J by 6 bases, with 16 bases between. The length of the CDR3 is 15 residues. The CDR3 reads CASSPAGATYEKLFF. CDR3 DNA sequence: TGTGCCAGCAGCCCAGCAGGGGCAACCTATGAAAAACTGTTTTTT.

The CDR3 DNA reads as TGTGCCAGCAGCTTAGGGCCTTCTCAAGAGACCCAGTACTTC. It encodes CASSLGPSQETQYF. This sequence joins TRBV11-3 and TRBJ2-5; D gene unclear. This CDR3 is 14 amino acids long. CDR1 and CDR2 from the germline V gene are SGHNT and YENEEA. V was pared by 1 base and J by 2 bases, with 8 bases between.

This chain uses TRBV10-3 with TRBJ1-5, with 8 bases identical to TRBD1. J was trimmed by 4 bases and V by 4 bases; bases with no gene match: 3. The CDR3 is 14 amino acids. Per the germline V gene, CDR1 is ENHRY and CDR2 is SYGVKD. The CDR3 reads CAISGDRPNQPQHF. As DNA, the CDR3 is TGTGCCATCAGTGGGGACAGGCCGAATCAGCCCCAGCATTTT.

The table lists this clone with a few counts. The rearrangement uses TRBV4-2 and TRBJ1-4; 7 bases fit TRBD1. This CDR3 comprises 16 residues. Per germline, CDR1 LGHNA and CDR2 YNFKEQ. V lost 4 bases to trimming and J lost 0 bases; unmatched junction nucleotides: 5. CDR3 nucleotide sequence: TGTGCCAGCAGCCTGGGACAGAGATCAACTAATGAAAAACTGTTTTTT. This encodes CASSLGQRSTNEKLFF.

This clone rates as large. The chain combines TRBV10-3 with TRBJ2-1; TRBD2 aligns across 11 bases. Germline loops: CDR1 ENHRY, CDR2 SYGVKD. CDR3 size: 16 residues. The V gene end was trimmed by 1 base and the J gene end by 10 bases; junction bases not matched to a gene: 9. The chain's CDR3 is CAISEFKTSGSGEQFF. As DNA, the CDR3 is TGTGCCATCAGTGAGTTCAAAACTAGCGGGAGTGGAGAGCAGTTCTTC.

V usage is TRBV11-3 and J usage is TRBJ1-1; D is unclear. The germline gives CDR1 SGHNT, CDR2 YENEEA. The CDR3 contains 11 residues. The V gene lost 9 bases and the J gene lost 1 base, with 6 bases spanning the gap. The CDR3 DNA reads TGTGCCAGTCTCGGGAACACTGAAGCTTTCTTT. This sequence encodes CASLGNTEAFF. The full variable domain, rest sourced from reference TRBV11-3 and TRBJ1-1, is EAGVVQSPRYKIIEKKQPVAFWCNPISGHNTLYWYLQNLGQGPELLIRYENEEAVDDSQLPKDRFSAERLKGVDSTLKIQPAELGDSAVYLCASLGNTEAFFGQGTRLTVV.

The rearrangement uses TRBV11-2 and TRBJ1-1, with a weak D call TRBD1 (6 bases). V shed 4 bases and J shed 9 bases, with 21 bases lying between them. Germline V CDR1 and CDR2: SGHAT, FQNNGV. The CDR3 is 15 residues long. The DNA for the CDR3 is TGTGCCAGCAGCTCACAACCCGGAACAGGGCAAAAAGCTTTCTTT. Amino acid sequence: CASSSQPGTGQKAFF.

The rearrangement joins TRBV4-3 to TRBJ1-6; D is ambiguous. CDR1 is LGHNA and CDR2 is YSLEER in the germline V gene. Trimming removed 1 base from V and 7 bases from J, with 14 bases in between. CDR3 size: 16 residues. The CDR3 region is CASSQGIFMGNSPLHF. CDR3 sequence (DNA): TGCGCCAGCAGCCAAGGGATTTTCATGGGCAATTCACCCCTCCACTTT.

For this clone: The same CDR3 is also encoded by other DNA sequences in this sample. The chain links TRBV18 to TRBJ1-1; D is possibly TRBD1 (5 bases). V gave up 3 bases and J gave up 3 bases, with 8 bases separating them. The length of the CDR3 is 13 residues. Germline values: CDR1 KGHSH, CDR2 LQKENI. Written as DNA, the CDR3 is TGTGCCAGCTCACCTTTAGGGGACACTGAAGCTTTCTTT. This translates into CASSPLGDTEAFF. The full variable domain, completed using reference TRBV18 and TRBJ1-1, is NAGVMQNPRHLVRRRGQEARLRCSPMKGHSHVYWYRQLPEEGLKFMVYLQKENIIDESGMPKERFSAEFPKEGPSILRIQQVVRGDSAAYFCASSPLGDTEAFFGQGTRLTVV.

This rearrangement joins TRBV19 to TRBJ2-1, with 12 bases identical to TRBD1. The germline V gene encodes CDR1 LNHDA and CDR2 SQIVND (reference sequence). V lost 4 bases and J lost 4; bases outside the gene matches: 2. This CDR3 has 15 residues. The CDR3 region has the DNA TGTGCCAGTAGTACGGGACAGGGGGCGTACAATGAGCAGTTCTTC. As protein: CASSTGQGAYNEQFF.